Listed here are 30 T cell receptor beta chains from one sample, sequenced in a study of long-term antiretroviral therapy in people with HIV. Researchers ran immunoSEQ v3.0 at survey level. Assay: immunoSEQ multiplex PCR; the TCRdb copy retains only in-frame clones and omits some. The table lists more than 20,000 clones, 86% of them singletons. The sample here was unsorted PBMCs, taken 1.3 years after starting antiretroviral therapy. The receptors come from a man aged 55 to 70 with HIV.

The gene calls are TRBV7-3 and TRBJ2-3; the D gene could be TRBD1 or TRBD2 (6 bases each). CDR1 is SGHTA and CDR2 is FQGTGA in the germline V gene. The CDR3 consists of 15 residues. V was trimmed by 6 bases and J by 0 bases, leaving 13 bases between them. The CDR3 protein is CASSPMGGSTDTQYF. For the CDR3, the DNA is TGTGCCAGCAGTCCCATGGGGGGCAGCACAGATACGCAGTATTTT.

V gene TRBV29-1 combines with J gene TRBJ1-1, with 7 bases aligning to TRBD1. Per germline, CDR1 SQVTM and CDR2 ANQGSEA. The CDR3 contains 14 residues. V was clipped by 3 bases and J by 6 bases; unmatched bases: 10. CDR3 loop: CSVEAQGGVSEAFF. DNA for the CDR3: TGCAGCGTTGAGGCCCAGGGGGGTGTGTCTGAAGCTTTCTTT.

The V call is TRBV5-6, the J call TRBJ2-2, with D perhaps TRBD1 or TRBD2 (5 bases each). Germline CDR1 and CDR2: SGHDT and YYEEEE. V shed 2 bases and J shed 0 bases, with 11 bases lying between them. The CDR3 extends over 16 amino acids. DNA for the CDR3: TGTGCCAGCAGCTTAGCTAGGGACGCGAACACCGGGGAGCTGTTTTTT. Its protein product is CASSLARDANTGELFF.

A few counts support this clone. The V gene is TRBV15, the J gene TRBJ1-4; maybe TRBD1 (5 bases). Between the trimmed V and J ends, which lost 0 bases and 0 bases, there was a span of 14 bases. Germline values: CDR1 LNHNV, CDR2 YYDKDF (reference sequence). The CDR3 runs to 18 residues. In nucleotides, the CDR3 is TGTGCCACCAGCAGAGATTGGGGCAGCCATTCAACTAATGAAAAACTGTTTTTT. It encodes CATSRDWGSHSTNEKLFF.

The CDR3 nucleotides read TGTGCCAGCAGCCCCCCCGGACAGTGGTTATCCTATGGCTACACCTTC. Translation: CASSPPGQWLSYGYTF. The chain combines TRBV7-9 with TRBJ1-2; possible D gene TRBD1, 6 bases. Germline V gene data show CDR1 as SEHNR and CDR2 as FQNEAQ (reference sequence). The length of the CDR3 is 16 residues. The V gene lost 5 bases and the J gene lost 4 bases, with 20 bases spanning the gap. Based on the CDR3 plus reference TRBV7-9 and TRBJ1-2, the full variable domain is DTGVSQNPRHKITKRGQNVTFRCDPISEHNRLYWYRQTLGQGPEFLTYFQNEAQLEKSRLLSDRFSAERPKGSFSTLEIQRTEQGDSAMYLCASSPPGQWLSYGYTFGSGTRLTVV.

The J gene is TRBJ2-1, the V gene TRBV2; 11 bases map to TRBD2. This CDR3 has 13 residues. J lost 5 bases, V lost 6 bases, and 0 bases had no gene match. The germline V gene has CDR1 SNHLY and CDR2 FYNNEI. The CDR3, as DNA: TGTGCCAGCAGGACTAGCGGGAACAATGAGCAGTTCTTC. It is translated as CASRTSGNNEQFF.

The CDR3: CASSVGGVSGNTIYF. The CDR3 DNA is TGTGCCAGCAGCGTAGGTGGAGTCTCTGGAAACACCATATATTTT. This rearrangement joins TRBV9 to TRBJ1-3; D remains unclear. This CDR3 is built from 15 residues. V was shortened by 0 bases and J by 0 bases, with 7 bases between the two germline ends. Germline CDR1 reads SGDLS; CDR2 reads YYNGEE.

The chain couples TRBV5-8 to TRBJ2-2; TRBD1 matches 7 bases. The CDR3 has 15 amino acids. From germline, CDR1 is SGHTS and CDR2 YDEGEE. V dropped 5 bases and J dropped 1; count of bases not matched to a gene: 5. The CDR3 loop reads CASRPGTENTGELFF. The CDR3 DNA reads TGTGCCAGCAGACCCGGGACAGAGAACACCGGGGAGCTGTTTTTT.

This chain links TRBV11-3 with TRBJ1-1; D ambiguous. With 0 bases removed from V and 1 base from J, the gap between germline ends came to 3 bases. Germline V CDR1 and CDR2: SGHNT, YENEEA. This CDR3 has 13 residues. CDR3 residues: CASSLESNTEAFF. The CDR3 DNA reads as TGTGCCAGCAGCTTAGAGTCGAACACTGAAGCTTTCTTT. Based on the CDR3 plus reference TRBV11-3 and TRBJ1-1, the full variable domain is EAGVVQSPRYKIIEKKQPVAFWCNPISGHNTLYWYLQNLGQGPELLIRYENEEAVDDSQLPKDRFSAERLKGVDSTLKIQPAELGDSAVYLCASSLESNTEAFFGQGTRLTVV.

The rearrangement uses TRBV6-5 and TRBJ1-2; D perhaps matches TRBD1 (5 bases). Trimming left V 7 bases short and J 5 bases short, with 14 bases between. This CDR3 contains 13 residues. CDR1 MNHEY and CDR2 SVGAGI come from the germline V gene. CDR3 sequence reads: CASTEGGGYGYTF. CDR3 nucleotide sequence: TGTGCCAGCACCGAGGGCGGGGGGTATGGCTACACCTTC.

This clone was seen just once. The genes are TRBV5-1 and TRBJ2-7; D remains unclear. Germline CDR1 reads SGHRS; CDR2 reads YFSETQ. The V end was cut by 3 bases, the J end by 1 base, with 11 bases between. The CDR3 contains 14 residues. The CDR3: CASSSPDRSYEQYF. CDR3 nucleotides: TGCGCCAGCAGCTCCCCCGACCGTTCCTACGAGCAGTACTTC.

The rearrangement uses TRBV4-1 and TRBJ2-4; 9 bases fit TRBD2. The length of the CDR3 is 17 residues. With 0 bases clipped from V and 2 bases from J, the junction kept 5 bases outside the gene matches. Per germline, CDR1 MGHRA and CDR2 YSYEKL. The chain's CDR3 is CASSQETSGLTKNIQYF. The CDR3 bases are TGCGCCAGCAGCCAAGAGACTAGCGGCCTTACCAAAAACATTCAGTACTTC.

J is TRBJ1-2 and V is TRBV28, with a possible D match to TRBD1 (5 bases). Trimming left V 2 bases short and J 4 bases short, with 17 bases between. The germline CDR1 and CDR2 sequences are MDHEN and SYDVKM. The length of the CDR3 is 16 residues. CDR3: CASSLGSGTEIYGYTF. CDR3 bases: TGTGCCAGCAGTTTAGGTTCCGGGACCGAGATCTATGGCTACACCTTC.

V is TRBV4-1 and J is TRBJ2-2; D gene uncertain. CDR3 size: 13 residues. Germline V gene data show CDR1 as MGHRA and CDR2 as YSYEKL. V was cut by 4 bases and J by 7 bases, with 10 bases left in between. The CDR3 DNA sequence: TGCGCCAGCAGCCGGGGATGGAACGGGGAGCTGTTTTTT. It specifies CASSRGWNGELFF.

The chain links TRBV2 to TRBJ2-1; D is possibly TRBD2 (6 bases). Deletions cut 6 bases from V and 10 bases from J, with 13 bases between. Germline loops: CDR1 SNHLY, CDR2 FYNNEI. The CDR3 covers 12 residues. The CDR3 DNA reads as TGTGCCAGCAGGATGGACTACCCGGAGCAGTTCTTC. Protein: CASRMDYPEQFF.

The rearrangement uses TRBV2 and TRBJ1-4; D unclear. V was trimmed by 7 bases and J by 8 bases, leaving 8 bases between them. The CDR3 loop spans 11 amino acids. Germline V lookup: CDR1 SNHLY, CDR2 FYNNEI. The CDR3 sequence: CASTEGEKLFF. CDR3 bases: TGTGCCAGCACAGAAGGCGAAAAACTGTTTTTT. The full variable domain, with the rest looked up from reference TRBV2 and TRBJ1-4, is EPEVTQTPSHQVTQMGQEVILRCVPISNHLYFYWYRQILGQKVEFLVSFYNNEISEKSEIFDDQFSVERPDGSNFTLKIRSTKLEDSAMYFCASTEGEKLFFGSGTQLSVL.

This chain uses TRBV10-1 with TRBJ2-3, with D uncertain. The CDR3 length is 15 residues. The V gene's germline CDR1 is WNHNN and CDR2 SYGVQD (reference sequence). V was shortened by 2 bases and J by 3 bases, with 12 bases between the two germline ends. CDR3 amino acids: CASSERVHSTDTQYF. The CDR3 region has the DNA TGCGCCAGCAGTGAGAGAGTCCATAGTACAGATACGCAGTATTTT.

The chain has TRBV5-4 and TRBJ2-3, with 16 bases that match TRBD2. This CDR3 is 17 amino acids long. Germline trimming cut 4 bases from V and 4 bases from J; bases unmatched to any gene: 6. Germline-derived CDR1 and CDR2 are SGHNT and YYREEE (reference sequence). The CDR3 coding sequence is TGTGCCAGCAGCCCGGGACTAGCGGGAGGGCCCGCAGATACGCAGTATTTT. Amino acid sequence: CASSPGLAGGPADTQYF.

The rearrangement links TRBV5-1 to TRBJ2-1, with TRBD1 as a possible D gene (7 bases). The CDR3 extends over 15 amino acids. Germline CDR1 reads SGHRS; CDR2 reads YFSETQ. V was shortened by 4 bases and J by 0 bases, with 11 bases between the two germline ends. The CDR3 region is CASSTQGGSYNEQFF. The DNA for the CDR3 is TGCGCCAGCAGCACCCAGGGGGGCTCCTACAATGAGCAGTTCTTC.

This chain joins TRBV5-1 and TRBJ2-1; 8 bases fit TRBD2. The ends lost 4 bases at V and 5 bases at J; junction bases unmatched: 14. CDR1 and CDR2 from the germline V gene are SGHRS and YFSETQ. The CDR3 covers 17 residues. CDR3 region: CASSLPQTSGADNEQFF. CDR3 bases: TGCGCCAGCAGCCTACCCCAAACTAGCGGAGCTGACAATGAGCAGTTCTTC.

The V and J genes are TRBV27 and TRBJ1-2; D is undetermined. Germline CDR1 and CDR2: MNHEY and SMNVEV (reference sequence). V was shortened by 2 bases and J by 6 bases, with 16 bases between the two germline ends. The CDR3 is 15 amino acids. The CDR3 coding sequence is TGTGCCAGCAGTTTACTAGGGTTTGGAAAGGATGGCTACACCTTC. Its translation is CASSLLGFGKDGYTF.

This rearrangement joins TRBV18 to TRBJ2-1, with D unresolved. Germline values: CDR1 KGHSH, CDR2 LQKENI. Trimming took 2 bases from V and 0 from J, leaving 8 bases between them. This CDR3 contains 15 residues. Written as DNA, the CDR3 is TGTGCCAGCTCACCAGGGGTCAGCTCCTACAATGAGCAGTTCTTC. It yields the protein CASSPGVSSYNEQFF.

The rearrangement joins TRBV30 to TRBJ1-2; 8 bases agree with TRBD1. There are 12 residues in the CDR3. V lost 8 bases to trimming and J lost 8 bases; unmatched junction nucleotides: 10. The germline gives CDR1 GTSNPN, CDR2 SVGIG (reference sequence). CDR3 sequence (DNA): TGTGCCAGCCCACAGGGGGACGACGGCTACACCTTC. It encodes CASPQGDDGYTF.

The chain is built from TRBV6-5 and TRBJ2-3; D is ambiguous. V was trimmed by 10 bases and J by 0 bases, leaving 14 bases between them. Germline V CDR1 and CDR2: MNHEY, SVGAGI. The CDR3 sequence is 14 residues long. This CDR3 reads CATYPSASTDTQYF. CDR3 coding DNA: TGTGCCACCTACCCTAGTGCTAGCACAGATACGCAGTATTTT.

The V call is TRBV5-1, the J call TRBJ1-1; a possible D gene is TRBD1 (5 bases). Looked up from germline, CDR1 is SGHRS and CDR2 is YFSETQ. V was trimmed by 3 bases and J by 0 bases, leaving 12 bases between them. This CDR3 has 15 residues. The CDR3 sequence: CASSWEKGMNTEAFF. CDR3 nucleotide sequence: TGCGCCAGCAGCTGGGAGAAGGGGATGAACACTGAAGCTTTCTTT. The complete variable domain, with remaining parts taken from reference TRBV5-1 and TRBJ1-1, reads KAGVTQTPRYLIKTRGQQVTLSCSPISGHRSVSWYQQTPGQGLQFLFEYFSETQRNKGNFPGRFSGRQFSNSRSEMNVSTLELGDSALYLCASSWEKGMNTEAFFGQGTRLTVV.

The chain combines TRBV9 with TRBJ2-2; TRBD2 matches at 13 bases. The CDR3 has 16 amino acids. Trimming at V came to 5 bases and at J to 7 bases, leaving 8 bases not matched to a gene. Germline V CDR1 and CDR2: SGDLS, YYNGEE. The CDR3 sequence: CASRATSGGAGGELFF. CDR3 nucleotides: TGTGCCAGCAGAGCAACTAGCGGGGGGGCCGGCGGGGAGCTGTTTTTT. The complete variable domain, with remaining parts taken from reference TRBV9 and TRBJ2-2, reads DSGVTQTPKHLITATGQRVTLRCSPRSGDLSVYWYQQSLDQGLQFLIQYYNGEERAKGNILERFSAQQFPDLHSELNLSSLELGDSALYFCASRATSGGAGGELFFGEGSRLTVL.

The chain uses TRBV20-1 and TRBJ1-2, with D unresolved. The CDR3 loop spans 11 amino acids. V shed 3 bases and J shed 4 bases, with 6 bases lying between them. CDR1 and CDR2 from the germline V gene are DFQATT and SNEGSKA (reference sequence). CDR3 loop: CSASSSYGYTF. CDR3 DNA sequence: TGCAGTGCTAGCAGTAGCTATGGCTACACCTTC.

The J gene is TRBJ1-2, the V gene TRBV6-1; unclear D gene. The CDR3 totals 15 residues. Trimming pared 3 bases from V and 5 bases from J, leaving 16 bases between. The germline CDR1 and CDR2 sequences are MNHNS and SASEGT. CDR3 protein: CASSEPVPHAYGYTF. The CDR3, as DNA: TGTGCCAGCAGTGAGCCGGTGCCCCACGCGTATGGCTACACCTTC.

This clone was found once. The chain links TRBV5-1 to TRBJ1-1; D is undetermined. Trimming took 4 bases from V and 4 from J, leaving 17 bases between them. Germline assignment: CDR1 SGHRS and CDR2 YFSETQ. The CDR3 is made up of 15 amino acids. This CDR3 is CASSQTPEQVTEAFF. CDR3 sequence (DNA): TGCGCCAGCAGCCAGACACCCGAGCAGGTCACTGAAGCTTTCTTT.

The CDR3 DNA is TGTGCCATCTACCTCGACAGCGAGGATCAGCCCCAGCATTTT. Its protein is CAIYLDSEDQPQHF. The chain links TRBV6-7 to TRBJ1-5; TRBD1 might be the D (5 bases). TRBV6-7 falls under the ORF class, with uncertain function. Trimming stripped 10 bases from V and 5 bases from J, with 18 bases between. The CDR3 is 14 residues long.